The clone carrying this T cell receptor beta chain appeared a few times. The sample comes from a study of blood T cells in healthy people across ages. Trimming removed 7 bases from V and 8 bases from J, with 15 bases in between. This CDR3 comprises 12 residues. Germline V lookup: CDR1 SNHLY, CDR2 FYNNEI. A sample-barcoded 5' primer and a J-beta primer mix were used in a second PCR of about 7 to 11 cycles. TCRdb analysed the 5' RACE reads with MiXCR anew, one entry per CDR3 protein. Of approximately 780,000 distinct CDR3 sequences in the sample, 25% to 30% were seen once. This sample also belongs to another study, concerning T cells of mothers and their children.

The V call is TRBV2, the J call TRBJ2-7; maybe TRBD2 (5 bases). This TCR was recovered from a boy aged 5 to 17 in good health. Sequences were obtained from blood. The CDR3 nucleotides read TGTGCCAGCATTTACATCGGGATGCAGCAGTACTTC. It codes for CASIYIGMQQYF.